This T cell receptor beta chain was sequenced in a study of Ad26.COV2.S vaccination and SARS-CoV-2 variants. The sample's treatment: approximately 18 received Ad26.COV2.S at low or high dose, single or two shots; roughly five received placebo; per-sample allocation not given. Collection of the samples took place on day 63 after the first injection of vaccine or placebo. Clones were sequenced by immunoSEQ multiplex PCR, and TCRdb holds only the in-frame ones, with some missing. The top ten clones hold about 1.5% of a sample with 450,000 to 550,000 clones, 80% to 90% of them seen once. Specimen: peripheral blood, collected in a trial of Ad26.COV2.S vaccine versus placebo. This receptor was identified in a person aged 18-60 years who received the Ad26.COV2.S COVID-19 vaccine or a placebo.

The DNA of the CDR3 is TGTGCCAGCAGTCCCCTCCTTGGCAACTATGGCTACACCTTC. Amino acid sequence: CASSPLLGNYGYTF. This rearrangement joins TRBV27 to TRBJ1-2; no reliable D call. Per germline, CDR1 MNHEY and CDR2 SMNVEV (reference sequence). Between the trimmed V and J ends, which lost 5 bases and 2 bases, there was a span of 12 bases. CDR3 length: 14 amino acids.